The 20 T cell receptor beta chains below come from one sample, sequenced in a study of cytomegalovirus exposure and HLA in healthy donors. This PCR relied on a set of 60 Vbeta primers and 13 Jbeta primers. This table comes from immunoSEQ multiplex PCR, and its TCRdb copy is limited to in-frame clones, with some not included. The table shows under 150,000 clones, with 75% to 85% occurring only once. The material sequenced was PBMCs. These receptors all stem from a male donor in good health and CMV-seronegative.

The rearrangement links TRBV4-3 to TRBJ1-2, with D possibly TRBD1 on 5 matching bases. The CDR3 has 15 amino acids. V dropped 2 bases and J dropped 2 bases, with 12 bases sitting between them. Germline V gene data show CDR1 as LGHNA and CDR2 as YSLEER. The CDR3 sequence is CASSQRPGENYGYTF. The CDR3 region has the DNA TGCGCCAGCAGCCAACGACCGGGGGAAAACTATGGCTACACCTTC.

The chain has TRBV11-2 and TRBJ1-4; D might be TRBD1 (5 bases). Germline CDR1 reads SGHAT; CDR2 reads FQNNGV. This CDR3 contains 15 residues. V lost 5 bases and J lost 8, with 18 bases in between. The CDR3 here is CASSLTVGNEEKLFF. The CDR3, as DNA: TGTGCCAGCAGCCTGACAGTGGGAAACGAGGAAAAACTGTTTTTT.

The gene calls are TRBV30 and TRBJ2-1; 7 nucleotides agree with TRBD1. The CDR3 runs 15 residues. The V gene end was trimmed by 0 bases and the J gene end by 6 bases; junction bases not matched to a gene: 8. Per germline, CDR1 GTSNPN and CDR2 SVGIG (reference sequence). This chain's CDR3 is CAWSVQGQIRNEQFF. The CDR3 region has the DNA TGTGCCTGGAGTGTACAGGGACAGATCCGCAATGAGCAGTTCTTC.

The chain combines TRBV20-1 with TRBJ1-2; D gene unclear. V lost 5 bases and J lost 6, with 10 bases in between. The CDR3 is 11 amino acids. CDR1 is DFQATT and CDR2 is SNEGSKA in the germline V gene (reference sequence). The CDR3 is CSAVRRDGYTF. The CDR3 DNA is TGCAGTGCTGTAAGGAGGGATGGCTACACCTTC.

A single count supports this clone. CDR3 coding DNA: TGTGCCAGCTCACCAGGAACAGGGTCCCTTAATTCACCCCTCCACTTT. Residues: CASSPGTGSLNSPLHF. The chain links TRBV18 to TRBJ1-6; the D gene is possibly TRBD1 (6 bases). Germline V gives CDR1 KGHSH, CDR2 LQKENI. V dropped 2 bases and J dropped 6 bases, with 14 bases sitting between them. This CDR3 has 16 residues.

The chain combines TRBV5-3 with TRBJ1-5; D gene uncertain. TRBV5-3 is identified as an open reading frame with a role that is uncertain. The V and J ends lost 2 bases and 2 bases respectively, with 11 bases between them. CDR3 size: 15 residues. CDR3 nucleotide sequence: TGTGCCAGAAGCTTATCACAGAGGGGCAATCAGCCCCAGCATTTT. As protein: CARSLSQRGNQPQHF.

This clone was found a few times. The CDR3: CASSPGQERFGYTF. The CDR3 DNA is TGTGCCAGCAGCCCCGGACAGGAACGGTTTGGCTACACCTTC. The chain couples TRBV27 to TRBJ1-2, with TRBD1 matching 7 bases. Germline V gene lookup returns CDR1 MNHEY and CDR2 SMNVEV (reference sequence). The CDR3 has 14 residues. The V segment lost 6 bases and the J segment 7 bases; nucleotides outside the gene matches: 11.

The chain is built from TRBV14 and TRBJ1-5; no clear D. Germline CDR1 SGHDN, CDR2 FVKESK. V lost 1 base and J lost 5, with 12 bases in between. There are 15 residues in the CDR3. This chain's CDR3 is CASSQVGRSDQPQHF. The CDR3 DNA follows: TGTGCCAGCAGCCAAGTGGGCAGATCCGATCAGCCCCAGCATTTT.

This rearrangement joins TRBV6-5 to TRBJ2-1; the D is unclear. With 7 bases removed from V and 5 bases from J, the gap between germline ends came to 18 bases. Looked up from germline, CDR1 is MNHEY and CDR2 is SVGAGI. The CDR3 is made up of 15 amino acids. CDR3: CASTENGGGHNEQFF. The DNA of the CDR3 is TGTGCCAGCACCGAAAACGGTGGCGGTCACAATGAGCAGTTCTTC.

This clone was observed a single time. The chain is built from TRBV30 and TRBJ1-3; D not certain. The CDR3 spans 13 residues. Trimming removed 5 bases from V and 0 bases from J, with 8 bases in between. The germline gives CDR1 GTSNPN, CDR2 SVGIG (reference sequence). In DNA form, the CDR3 reads TGTGCCTGGGGCGGCTTCTCTGGAAACACCATATATTTT. This gives the protein CAWGGFSGNTIYF.

The rearrangement links TRBV12-5 to TRBJ1-4; weak D call: TRBD1 (5 bases). The CDR3 sequence is 18 residues long. The V end lost 3 bases, the J end lost 0 bases, and 17 bases lay between the germline ends. Germline V CDR1 and CDR2: LGHNT, FRNRAP. The CDR3 bases are TGTGCTAGTGGTTTTGGAGCAGGGAAAGTTGCAACTAATGAAAAACTGTTTTTT. Its translation: CASGFGAGKVATNEKLFF.

J is TRBJ1-5 and V is TRBV11-2; D remains unclear. CDR1 is SGHAT and CDR2 is FQNNGV in the germline V gene. This CDR3 region has 14 residues. Trimming pared 0 bases from V and 4 bases from J, leaving 7 bases between. The DNA for the CDR3 is TGTGCCAGCAGCTTAGATGGCAGAAATCAGCCCCAGCATTTT. It specifies CASSLDGRNQPQHF.

The table lists this clone with a few counts. V and J are TRBV6-6 and TRBJ1-1; D might be TRBD1 (5 bases). Germline V gene data show CDR1 as MNHNY and CDR2 as SVGAGI (reference sequence). The CDR3 is 13 amino acids. V gave up 5 bases and J gave up 5 bases, with 12 bases separating them. The CDR3 DNA reads TGTGCCAGCAGTGCAGGGATGGGGACTGAAGCTTTCTTT. It encodes CASSAGMGTEAFF.

The rearrangement links TRBV28 to TRBJ2-7; 9 bases match TRBD2. After removal of 4 bases from V and 5 bases from J, the junction contained 9 bases not matched to a gene. The germline gives CDR1 MDHEN, CDR2 SYDVKM. CDR3 length: 15 amino acids. This CDR3 is CASSSGAGGPHEQYF. Here the CDR3 DNA reads TGTGCCAGCAGTTCAGGGGCGGGAGGGCCCCACGAGCAGTACTTC.

V and J are TRBV2 and TRBJ1-2; D remains unclear. The CDR3 extends over 15 amino acids. Trimming stripped 4 bases from V and 0 bases from J, with 12 bases between. Germline lookup yields CDR1 SNHLY and CDR2 FYNNEI. The DNA for the CDR3 is TGTGCCAGCAGTGTTCCGCCGGTGGCTAACTATGGCTACACCTTC. This encodes CASSVPPVANYGYTF. Combining the CDR3 with reference TRBV2 and TRBJ1-2 gives the whole variable domain EPEVTQTPSHQVTQMGQEVILRCVPISNHLYFYWYRQILGQKVEFLVSFYNNEISEKSEIFDDQFSVERPDGSNFTLKIRSTKLEDSAMYFCASSVPPVANYGYTFGSGTRLTVV.

In nucleotides, the CDR3 is TGTGCCAGCAGTGTCTCTACAGGGGGCTACACTGAAGCTTTCTTT. This gives the protein CASSVSTGGYTEAFF. The chain has TRBV6-5 and TRBJ1-1; 9 positions agree with TRBD1. There are 15 residues in the CDR3. Germline CDR1 MNHEY, CDR2 SVGAGI. Trimming removed 5 bases from V and 3 bases from J; junction bases left unmatched: 7.

The CDR3 DNA is TGCGCCAGCAGTCTAGTAGGAGACAGGGTATCCTACAATGAGCAGTTCTTC. This codes for CASSLVGDRVSYNEQFF. V and J are TRBV23-1 and TRBJ2-1; 7 nucleotides line up with TRBD1. TRBV23-1 falls under the ORF class, with uncertain function. The CDR3 spans 17 residues. V lost 4 bases to trimming and J lost 1 base; unmatched junction nucleotides: 10.

The chain combines TRBV5-1 with TRBJ2-1; possibly TRBD1 for D (9 bases). Germline CDR1 reads SGHRS; CDR2 reads YFSETQ. With 4 bases removed from V and 4 bases from J, the gap between germline ends came to 21 bases. This CDR3 contains 17 residues. The CDR3 loop reads CASSLSGTGKMYNEQFF. The CDR3 region has the DNA TGCGCCAGCAGCCTTAGCGGGACAGGGAAAATGTACAATGAGCAGTTCTTC.

The chain links TRBV7-8 to TRBJ1-1; TRBD1 matches 7 bases. The CDR3 spans 16 residues. The trim removed 5 bases at V and 1 base at J, leaving 10 bases unmatched. CDR1 is SGHVS, CDR2 FQNEAQ, per germline. CDR3 DNA: TGTGCCAGCAGCCCCTCGGTAGGGGGCCCGAACACTGAAGCTTTCTTT. Amino acid sequence: CASSPSVGGPNTEAFF.

Concerning this clone: A junction boundary mismatches the germline segment, possibly from a read error. The chain carries TRBV7-9 and TRBJ2-2, with a possible D match to TRBD1 (6 bases). The CDR3 is 17 amino acids. The germline gives CDR1 SEHNR, CDR2 FQNEAQ (reference sequence). The DNA for the CDR3 is TGTTCCAGCAGCTTCCCTTCGGGACACAAAGACACCGGGGAGCTGTTTTTT. Amino acids: CSSSFPSGHKDTGELFF.